The 16 T cell receptor beta chains below all came from one sample that was sequenced in a study of neoadjuvant anti-PD-1 for oral cavity cancer. Noted time point: after neoadjuvant nivolumab, at surgical resection. Sequencing used immunoSEQ multiplex PCR; TCRdb keeps in-frame clones, though not all of them. This sample has over 65,000 clones; roughly 90% occur once, and the top ten carry 2.5% to 3%. The sample consisted of PBMCs, taken after nivolumab (anti-PD-1) treatment. The receptors here all came from a person aged 40 to 85 with oral cavity squamous cell carcinoma.

V is TRBV11-2 and J is TRBJ2-7, with a tentative D call TRBD1 (5 bases). CDR3 length: 16 residues. The ends were cut back, 1 base at V and 4 bases at J, with 17 bases in the middle. CDR1 is SGHAT and CDR2 is FQNNGV in the germline V gene. The CDR3 DNA sequence: TGTGCCAGCAGCTTAGGGGCGACAGATCTTCCTTACGAGCAGTACTTC. Its translation is CASSLGATDLPYEQYF.

The chain is built from TRBV11-2 and TRBJ2-7; 7 bases match TRBD1. The germline gives CDR1 SGHAT, CDR2 FQNNGV. CDR3 length equals 15 residues. V lost 4 bases to trimming and J lost 5 bases; unmatched junction nucleotides: 11. CDR3 region: CASSSRRDRDNEQYF. CDR3 sequence (DNA): TGTGCCAGCAGCTCACGCCGAGACAGGGACAACGAGCAGTACTTC.

V and J are TRBV7-9 and TRBJ1-1; D remains ambiguous. The CDR3 is made up of 12 amino acids. Germline V gene data show CDR1 as SEHNR and CDR2 as FQNEAQ (reference sequence). V was trimmed by 3 bases and J by 4 bases, leaving 6 bases between them. CDR3 nucleotides: TGTGCCAGCAGCTTGAAAGGCACTGAAGCTTTCTTT. Its translation is CASSLKGTEAFF.

V and J are TRBV5-1 and TRBJ2-3, with D tentatively TRBD2 (6 bases). The CDR3 spans 15 residues. Germline V gene sequence: CDR1 SGHRS, CDR2 YFSETQ. Trimming removed 2 bases from V and 0 bases from J, with 10 bases in between. This CDR3 reads CASSFGGASTDTQYF. In DNA form, the CDR3 reads TGCGCCAGCAGCTTCGGCGGGGCGAGCACAGATACGCAGTATTTT.

The chain couples TRBV29-1 to TRBJ2-1; a possible D gene is TRBD2 (6 bases). From germline, CDR1 is SQVTM and CDR2 ANQGSEA. V was cut by 4 bases and J by 7 bases, with 17 bases left in between. CDR3 length: 14 amino acids. Here the CDR3 reads CSVAKGRSGNEQFF. The CDR3 DNA is TGCAGCGTTGCCAAAGGGAGGTCGGGTAATGAGCAGTTCTTC.

The CDR3 region is CASSHRLDTYEQYF. CDR3 DNA sequence: TGTGCCAGCAGCCATAGACTAGATACCTACGAGCAGTACTTC. The rearrangement joins TRBV11-2 to TRBJ2-7; perhaps TRBD2 as D (6 bases). The CDR3 is 14 residues long. Germline V gene lookup returns CDR1 SGHAT and CDR2 FQNNGV. V lost 5 bases to trimming and J lost 2 bases, with 13 bases between them.

This clone has just one count. This sequence joins TRBV16 and TRBJ2-7; a weak D match, TRBD2 (7 bases). In germline, CDR1 is KGHSY, CDR2 FQNENV. Trimming pared 0 bases from V and 6 bases from J, leaving 12 bases between. This CDR3 is 14 amino acids long. In DNA, the CDR3 is TGTGCCAGCAGCCAATCGGCGGGGGCACCCGAGCAGTACTTC. Residues: CASSQSAGAPEQYF.

V and J are TRBV14 and TRBJ1-2; perhaps TRBD1 as D (5 bases). The CDR3 has 13 residues. Trimming took off 2 bases at V and 4 bases at J, with 8 bases between the two ends. Per the germline V gene, CDR1 is SGHDN and CDR2 is FVKESK. CDR3 loop: CASSQQGVYGYTF. The CDR3 DNA follows: TGTGCCAGCAGCCAACAGGGAGTCTATGGCTACACCTTC.

The chain combines TRBV10-1 with TRBJ2-3; D is unclear. The V gene lost 11 bases and the J gene lost 1 base, with 10 bases spanning the gap. The CDR3 runs to 12 residues. Germline loops: CDR1 WNHNN, CDR2 SYGVQD (reference sequence). CDR3 DNA: TGCGCCGGACCGACGGGCACAGATACGCAGTATTTT. This sequence encodes CAGPTGTDTQYF.

The chain employs TRBV19 and TRBJ2-4; TRBD1 matches at 7 bases. The CDR3 covers 14 residues. The germline gives CDR1 LNHDA, CDR2 SQIVND (reference sequence). V lost 5 bases to trimming and J lost 5 bases; unmatched junction nucleotides: 6. In DNA, the CDR3 is TGTGCCAGTAGTCCGGGGACAGCTGAAAACATTCAGTACTTC. It encodes CASSPGTAENIQYF.

This clone has a handful of counts. The CDR3 sequence is CASSLAGQGRTGELFF. CDR3 DNA sequence: TGTGCCAGCAGCTTGGCGGGACAGGGCCGTACCGGGGAGCTGTTTTTT. The V gene is TRBV5-4, the J gene TRBJ2-2; TRBD1 matches at 9 bases. This CDR3 contains 16 residues. The V gene's germline CDR1 is SGHNT and CDR2 YYREEE (reference sequence). Trimming took 0 bases from V and 5 from J; bases not matched to a gene: 5.

The V call is TRBV6-6, the J call TRBJ2-1, with 7 bases lining up with TRBD1. The V segment lost 10 bases and the J segment 5 bases; nucleotides outside the gene matches: 14. The CDR3 runs to 15 residues. Germline V gene lookup returns CDR1 MNHNY and CDR2 SVGAGI (reference sequence). CDR3: CATGLSGQPNNEQFF. As DNA, the CDR3 is TGTGCCACAGGCTTATCGGGACAGCCTAACAATGAGCAGTTCTTC.

The chain employs TRBV30 and TRBJ1-2, with 7 bases matching TRBD1. The CDR3 runs 12 residues. The J segment lost 6 bases and the V segment lost 0 bases, leaving 1 base of the junction unmatched. Germline CDR1 and CDR2: GTSNPN and SVGIG (reference sequence). DNA of the CDR3: TGTGCCTGGAGTGTGGGACAGCATGGCTACACCTTC. Its protein is CAWSVGQHGYTF. The complete variable domain, with remaining parts taken from reference TRBV30 and TRBJ1-2, reads SQTIHQWPATLVQPVGSPLSLECTVEGTSNPNLYWYRQAAGRGLQLLFYSVGIGQISSEVPQNLSASRPQDRQFILSSKKLLLSDSGFYLCAWSVGQHGYTFGSGTRLTVV.

This clone showed up just once. The V and J genes are TRBV19 and TRBJ1-4, with D tentatively TRBD1 (5 bases). CDR1 is LNHDA and CDR2 is SQIVND in the germline V gene (reference sequence). V gave up 5 bases and J gave up 4 bases, with 14 bases separating them. This CDR3 is built from 15 residues. The CDR3 protein is CASSLRPGVNEKLFF. CDR3 nucleotide sequence: TGTGCCAGTAGTCTGCGCCCGGGGGTTAATGAAAAACTGTTTTTT. Full variable domain (missing parts from reference TRBV19 and TRBJ1-4): DGGITQSPKYLFRKEGQNVTLSCEQNLNHDAMYWYRQDPGQGLRLIYYSQIVNDFQKGDIAEGYSVSREKKESFPLTVTSAQKNPTAFYLCASSLRPGVNEKLFFGSGTQLSVL.

Details on this clone: The sample contains more than one DNA sequence encoding this CDR3. The CDR3 loop is CASSLRTAQETQYF. CDR3 in DNA: TGTGCCAGCAGCTTAAGGACAGCCCAAGAGACCCAGTACTTC. The rearrangement joins TRBV11-2 to TRBJ2-5; perhaps TRBD1 as D (6 bases). V was clipped by 2 bases and J by 1 base, with 8 bases between them. Germline loops: CDR1 SGHAT, CDR2 FQNNGV. The CDR3 totals 14 residues.

This CDR3 reads CASSSRTGGNEQFF. CDR3 bases: TGCGCCAGCAGCTCTCGGACAGGAGGTAATGAGCAGTTCTTC. The rearrangement joins TRBV5-1 to TRBJ2-1, with TRBD1 matching 7 bases. CDR3 size: 14 residues. J was trimmed by 7 bases and V by 3 bases; bases with no gene match: 7. Germline V gene lookup returns CDR1 SGHRS and CDR2 YFSETQ.